The 2 T cell receptor beta chains listed next were all sequenced from one sample in a study of blood T cell repertoires in COVID-19. Here immunoSEQ multiplex PCR was the method, and the copy in TCRdb shows in-frame clones only, minus some. The profile shows 130,000 to 150,000 clones, just under 85% of them singletons. The sequenced sample was peripheral blood. Receptors originate from a woman aged 40 to 49 with active or convalescent COVID-19.

This clone was counted between two and nine times. Other DNA sequences in the same sample also yield this CDR3. The chain couples TRBV28 to TRBJ1-4; tentatively, D is TRBD1 (6 bases). The CDR3 runs to 14 residues. V lost 3 bases and J 4 bases, leaving 9 bases between the germline ends. Germline V gene lookup returns CDR1 MDHEN and CDR2 SYDVKM. The CDR3 here is CASSFAGDNEKLFF. The CDR3 region has the DNA TGTGCCAGCAGTTTCGCAGGGGATAATGAAAAACTGTTTTTT.

This chain links TRBV27 with TRBJ2-7; TRBD1 agrees at 7 bases. The ends lost 6 bases at V and 6 bases at J; junction bases unmatched: 8. Germline lookup yields CDR1 MNHEY and CDR2 SMNVEV (reference sequence). The CDR3 consists of 13 residues. CDR3 loop: CASSNRGLGEQYF. DNA of the CDR3: TGTGCCAGCAGCAACAGGGGATTAGGCGAGCAGTACTTC.